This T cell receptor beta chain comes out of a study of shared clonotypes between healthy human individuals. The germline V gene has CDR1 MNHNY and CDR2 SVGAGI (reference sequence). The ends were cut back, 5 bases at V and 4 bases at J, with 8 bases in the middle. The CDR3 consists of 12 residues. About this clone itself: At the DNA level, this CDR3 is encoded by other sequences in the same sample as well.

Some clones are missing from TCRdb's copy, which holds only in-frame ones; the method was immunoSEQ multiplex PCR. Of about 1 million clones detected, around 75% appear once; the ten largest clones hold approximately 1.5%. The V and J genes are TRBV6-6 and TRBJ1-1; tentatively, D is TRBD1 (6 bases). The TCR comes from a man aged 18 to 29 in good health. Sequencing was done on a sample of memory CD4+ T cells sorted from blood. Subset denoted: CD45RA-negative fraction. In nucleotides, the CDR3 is TGTGCCAGCAGTAAGACAGGCACTGAAGCTTTCTTT. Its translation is CASSKTGTEAFF.